Below, 4 T cell receptor beta chains from the same sample are listed, as sequenced in a study of cytomegalovirus exposure and HLA in healthy donors (TCRdb year 2017). Library method: the immunoSEQ multiplex PCR assay. In TCRdb, the immuneACCESS table is reduced to in-frame sequences with V and J assigned. These tables do not hold every clone; where another copy was compared, an unresolved V gene accounts for under half, and the others remain unexplained. The table for this sample lists 100,000 to 120,000 clones; more than 70% of them were counted only once. The top ten constitute under 2% of the sample. The sequencing input was PBMCs. Receptor source: a woman between 18 and 30 years old in good health and CMV-seronegative.

This rearrangement joins TRBV7-8 to TRBJ1-1, with TRBD1 matching 8 bases. Trimming removed 4 bases from V and 2 bases from J; junction bases left unmatched: 9. This CDR3 spans 16 amino acids. Per the germline V gene, CDR1 is SGHVS and CDR2 is FQNEAQ. The CDR3 DNA reads as TGTGCCAGCAGCTCCCAGGGGGCTATTGGTAACACTGAAGCTTTCTTT. Encoded protein: CASSSQGAIGNTEAFF. Drawing the rest from reference TRBV7-8 and TRBJ1-1, the complete variable domain is GAGVSQSPRYKVAKRGQDVALRCDPISGHVSLFWYQQALGQGPEFLTYFQNEAQLDKSGLPSDRFFAERPEGSVSTLKIQRTQQEDSAVYLCASSSQGAIGNTEAFFGQGTRLTVV.

This chain connects TRBV5-1 to TRBJ2-1; 7 nucleotides agree with TRBD2. Germline V CDR1 and CDR2: SGHRS, YFSETQ. Trimming cost V 0 bases and J 6 bases; bases outside gene matches: 12. This CDR3 contains 17 residues. The CDR3 DNA is TGCGCCAGCAGCTTGGCCGGCACTCGGACTAGGAGCAATGAGCAGTTCTTC. Its protein is CASSLAGTRTRSNEQFF. Based on the CDR3 plus reference TRBV5-1 and TRBJ2-1, the full variable domain is KAGVTQTPRYLIKTRGQQVTLSCSPISGHRSVSWYQQTPGQGLQFLFEYFSETQRNKGNFPGRFSGRQFSNSRSEMNVSTLELGDSALYLCASSLAGTRTRSNEQFFGPGTRLTVL.

This chain connects TRBV29-1 to TRBJ1-4, with TRBD1 matching 8 bases. The germline V gene has CDR1 SQVTM and CDR2 ANQGSEA. Trimming removed 1 base from V and 5 bases from J; junction bases left unmatched: 3. This CDR3 spans 14 amino acids. CDR3 protein: CSVEARTGNEKLFF. CDR3 coding DNA: TGCAGCGTTGAAGCGCGGACAGGGAATGAAAAACTGTTTTTT.

The V gene is TRBV29-1, the J gene TRBJ1-1, with D possibly matching TRBD1 (6 bases). The CDR3 is made up of 14 amino acids. Germline V gives CDR1 SQVTM, CDR2 ANQGSEA. Trimming removed 6 bases from V and 4 bases from J, with 18 bases in between. The CDR3 spells CSVERGQGGTEAFF. CDR3 coding DNA: TGCAGCGTCGAGCGGGGGCAGGGAGGCACTGAAGCTTTCTTT. Filled out from reference TRBV29-1 and TRBJ1-1, the complete variable domain reads SAVISQKPSRDICQRGTSLTIQCQVDSQVTMMFWYRQQPGQSLTLIATANQGSEATYESGFVIDKFPISRPNLTFSTLTVSNMSPEDSSIYLCSVERGQGGTEAFFGQGTRLTVV.